Below, 5 T cell receptor beta chains from the same sample are listed, as sequenced in a study of cytomegalovirus exposure and HLA in healthy donors. Only in-frame clones appear in the TCRdb table, and some are missing; sequencing was by immunoSEQ multiplex PCR. This table holds approximately 160,000 clones, roughly 91% found once. The sequenced sample was PBMCs. The source is a man between 18 and 35 years old in good health and CMV-seropositive.

A single count supports this clone. V and J are TRBV6-5 and TRBJ2-7; D remains ambiguous. CDR1 is MNHEY and CDR2 is SVGAGI in the germline V gene. The CDR3 totals 10 residues. V gave up 8 bases and J gave up 3 bases, with 5 bases separating them. The CDR3 region is CASGVYEQYF. CDR3 nucleotide sequence: TGTGCCAGCGGAGTCTACGAGCAGTACTTC.

This chain connects TRBV25-1 to TRBJ2-1; 11 bases are shared with TRBD2. Trimming cost V 5 bases and J 4 bases; bases outside gene matches: 4. This CDR3 has 15 amino acids. In germline, CDR1 is MGHDK, CDR2 SYGVNS. The CDR3 is CASSRLAGGYNEQFF. As DNA, the CDR3 is TGTGCCAGCAGTCGGCTAGCGGGAGGATACAATGAGCAGTTCTTC.

The rearrangement uses TRBV7-2 and TRBJ2-1, with TRBD1 identical over 9 bases. Germline V lookup: CDR1 SGHTA, CDR2 FQGNSA. The length of the CDR3 is 16 residues. J lost 9 bases, V lost 5 bases, and 14 bases had no gene match. CDR3 in DNA: TGTGCCAGCAGCCCTGCCCCGGGACAGGGCGGATCTGAGCAGTTCTTC. It encodes CASSPAPGQGGSEQFF.

The chain uses TRBV4-1 and TRBJ1-2, with D possibly being TRBD1 (5 bases). Germline lookup yields CDR1 MGHRA and CDR2 YSYEKL. Trimming removed 0 bases at V and 4 bases at J, with 12 bases between. The CDR3 runs to 15 residues. CDR3 DNA sequence: TGCGCCAGCAGCCAAGATTCCGGGGGAGCCTATGGCTACACCTTC. It encodes CASSQDSGGAYGYTF.

J is TRBJ2-1 and V is TRBV5-1; unclear D gene. Germline-derived CDR1 and CDR2 are SGHRS and YFSETQ. The germline V and J ends were trimmed by 0 bases and 0 bases, with 7 bases remaining between them. This CDR3 region has 15 residues. The CDR3 reads CASSLEFSSYNEQFF. The CDR3 DNA is TGCGCCAGCAGCTTGGAGTTTAGCTCCTACAATGAGCAGTTCTTC.